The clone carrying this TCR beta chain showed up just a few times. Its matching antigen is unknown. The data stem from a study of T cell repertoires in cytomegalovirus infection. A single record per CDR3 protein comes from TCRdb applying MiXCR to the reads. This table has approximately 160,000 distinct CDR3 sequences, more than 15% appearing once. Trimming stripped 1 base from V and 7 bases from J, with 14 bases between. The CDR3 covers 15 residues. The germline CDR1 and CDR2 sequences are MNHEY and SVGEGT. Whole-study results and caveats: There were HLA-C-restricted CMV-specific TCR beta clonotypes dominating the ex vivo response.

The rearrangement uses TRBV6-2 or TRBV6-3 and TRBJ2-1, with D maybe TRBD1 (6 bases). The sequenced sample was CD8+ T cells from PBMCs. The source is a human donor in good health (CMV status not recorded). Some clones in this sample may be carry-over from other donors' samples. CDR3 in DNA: TGTGCCAGCAGTTACTTCACAGGGAGTAAGAATGAGCAGTTCTTC. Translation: CASSYFTGSKNEQFF.